This is a list of T cell receptor beta chains from one sample in a study of beta chain features in type 1 diabetes. This table comes from immunoSEQ multiplex PCR, and its TCRdb copy is limited to in-frame clones, with some not included. This table holds 680,000 or so clones, around an eighth found once. The specimen was naive CD4+ T cells from blood. The receptors originated from a man between 18 and 35 years old with type 1 diabetes. CDR3s include the opening cysteine and the closing phenylalanine or tryptophan. The D gene is left open where the match is weak. Not all rows give a size; the values are once, few, many and, for expanded clones, a class.

v_call	d_call	clone_size	j_call	cdr3_nt	cdr3_aa
TRBV9	NA	NA	TRBJ2-7	TGTGCCAGCAGCGTAGGAGGGACGGTGTCCTACGAGCAGTACTTC	CASSVGGTVSYEQYF
TRBV5-1	NA	NA	TRBJ2-2	TGCGCCAGCAACAAAGACAGCACGAACACCGGGGAGCTGTTTTTT	CASNKDSTNTGELFF
TRBV25-1	TRBD1	few	TRBJ1-2	TGTGCCAGCAGTGAAACTCGACAGGGGGGAGGCTACACCTTC	CASSETRQGGGYTF
TRBV7-2	NA	NA	TRBJ2-3	TGTGCCAGCAGCTTAAGGGGGGCCGGGTCGACAGATACGCAGTATTTT	CASSLRGAGSTDTQYF
TRBV6-5	NA	few	TRBJ2-7	TGTGCCAGCAGTTACTCGGGATCGGTCGCGGTAGGCGAGCAGTACTTC	CASSYSGSVAVGEQYF
TRBV5-1	TRBD1	NA	TRBJ2-5	TGCGCCAGCAGCTTGACAGGGGCCCCGCAAGAGACCCAGTACTTC	CASSLTGAPQETQYF
TRBV5-1	TRBD2	few	TRBJ2-5	TGCGCCAGCAACCCCGCCGCGGGGGTGGAGACCCAGTACTTC	CASNPAAGVETQYF
TRBV11-2	NA	NA	TRBJ2-1	TGTGCCAGCAGCTTGTCTTACTACAATGAGCAGTTCTTC	CASSLSYYNEQFF
TRBV4-1	NA	few	TRBJ1-2	TGCGCCAGCAGCCAAGAACAGGGTGGCGGTGGCTACACCTTC	CASSQEQGGGGYTF
TRBV19	NA	NA	TRBJ1-1	TGTGCCAGCTGGTGGGGGATGAACACTGAAGCTTTCTTT	CASWWGMNTEAFF
TRBV28	NA	NA	TRBJ2-4	TGTGCCAGCCTGGGGGGCAAAAACATTCAGTACTTC	CASLGGKNIQYF
TRBV10-3	TRBD1	NA	TRBJ1-3	TGTGCCATCAGTGCTTGGGACAGGGCTGGAAACACCATATATTTT	CAISAWDRAGNTIYF
TRBV30	TRBD1	NA	TRBJ1-2	TGTGCACAGGGGTTTTATGGCTACACCTTC	CAQGFYGYTF
TRBV14	NA	few	TRBJ2-1	TGTGCCAGCAGCCAAGAAGGGCGGGGAAGGGTCTTC	CASSQEGRGRVF
TRBV15	NA	NA	TRBJ2-7	TGTGCCACCAGCAGGGTATTCGGGTACGAGCAGTACTTC	CATSRVFGYEQYF
TRBV25-1	NA	few	TRBJ2-3	TGTGCCAGCAGTGAGTCTAGCACAGATACGCAGTATTTT	CASSESSTDTQYF
TRBV30	NA	few	TRBJ1-2	TGTGCCTGGAGTGGGCGGGGGTCAGATGGCTACACCTTC	CAWSGRGSDGYTF
TRBV20-1	TRBD2	NA	TRBJ2-7	TGCCTAGCGGGGGACTCCTACGAGCAGTACTTC	CLAGDSYEQYF
TRBV6-5	TRBD1	few	TRBJ1-6	TGTGCCAGCACCTTGACAGGGAAAGGCTCACCCCTCCACTTT	CASTLTGKGSPLHF
TRBV12-5	TRBD1	few	TRBJ2-3	TGTGCTAGTGGTACCGATGGACAGGCTGGCACAGATACGCAGTATTTT	CASGTDGQAGTDTQYF
TRBV6-1	TRBD1	NA	TRBJ1-5	TGTGCCACCCTACCCGACTTTGGGGGACAGCAGCCCCAGCATTTT	CATLPDFGGQQPQHF
TRBV19	NA	NA	TRBJ1-6	TGTGCCAGTAGTCCGGGACCAGGGAATTCACCCCTCCACTTT	CASSPGPGNSPLHF
TRBV10-3	NA	NA	TRBJ2-5	TGTGCCATCGGGGTAGGGTCAGAGACCCAGTACTTC	CAIGVGSETQYF
TRBV28	NA	NA	TRBJ1-2	TGTGCCAGCAGTTCGATACCCCACATGACCTTC	CASSSIPHMTF
TRBV5-4	NA	few	TRBJ1-5	TGTGCCAGCAGCTTGGATCCGGGACCGGACCAGCCCCAGCATTTT	CASSLDPGPDQPQHF
TRBV7-9	NA	NA	TRBJ1-1	TGTGCCAGCAGCTTCCTCGGAAGGACAACTGAAGCTTTCTTT	CASSFLGRTTEAFF
TRBV4-2	NA	NA	TRBJ2-7	TGTGCCAGCAGCTTAGATCTACCACCCACCTACGAGCAGTACTTC	CASSLDLPPTYEQYF
TRBV7-9	NA	few	TRBJ1-1	TGTGCCAGCAGCTTAGGGGCAGGGAGCACTGAAGCTTTCTTT	CASSLGAGSTEAFF
TRBV7-9	NA	NA	TRBJ2-5	TGTGCCAGCAGCTTAGCGGGGGCGGAGACCCAGTACTTC	CASSLAGAETQYF
TRBV5-1	NA	few	TRBJ1-4	TGCGCCAGCAGCTGGACAGCTAATGAAAAACTGTTTTTT	CASSWTANEKLFF
TRBV7-2	NA	few	TRBJ2-5	TGTGCCAGCAGCTTAGCGGGGTTATCCGGGAAGACCCAGTACTTC	CASSLAGLSGKTQYF
TRBV5-6	NA	few	TRBJ1-1	TGTGCCAGCAGCTTGGGGCCATCCGGGCGGGAGACTGAAGCTTTCTTT	CASSLGPSGRETEAFF
TRBV6-6	NA	NA	TRBJ1-2	TGTGCCAGCCAAAGGGGTGATGGCTACACCTTC	CASQRGDGYTF
TRBV29-1	NA	few	TRBJ2-2	TGCAGCGTCAACATCGGGAGTTTCACGGACACCGGGGAGCTGTTTTTT	CSVNIGSFTDTGELFF
TRBV19	NA	NA	TRBJ2-3	TGTGCCAGTAGTCTAGGGGCAGATACGCAGTATTTT	CASSLGADTQYF
TRBV7-2	TRBD2	few	TRBJ2-5	TGTGCCAGCAGCTCGTGGACTAGCAATATGGGCGAGACCCAGTACTTC	CASSSWTSNMGETQYF
TRBV11-2	NA	NA	TRBJ2-2	TGTGCCAGCACCTTAGTTTTGGAGACCGGGGAGCTGTTTTTT	CASTLVLETGELFF
TRBV6-6	NA	NA	TRBJ1-6	TGTGCCAGCAACAGACAGGCTGGGAATTCACCCCTCCACTTT	CASNRQAGNSPLHF
TRBV4-2	NA	NA	TRBJ1-5	TGTGCCAGCAGCCAAGACCCACCGGTGCCCGGGGGATATCAGCCCCAGCATTTT	CASSQDPPVPGGYQPQHF
TRBV30	NA	NA	TRBJ2-1	TGTGCCTGGAGGGGGTACTACAATGAGCAGTTCTTC	CAWRGYYNEQFF
TRBV30	NA	few	TRBJ2-5	TGTGCCTGGAGTATGGGGACCCAAGAGACCCAGTACTTC	CAWSMGTQETQYF
TRBV4-1	NA	NA	TRBJ1-2	TGCGCCAGCAGCCAAGCGGACACTGCTCGCACCTTC	CASSQADTARTF
TRBV10-2	NA	NA	TRBJ2-6	TGCGCCAGCAGTGTCCGAGGTACTGGGGCCAACGTCCTGACTTTC	CASSVRGTGANVLTF
TRBV7-3	NA	NA	TRBJ2-4	TGTGCCAGCAGCTTAAGATGGGCAGACTCCCTGTGGGAAAACATTCAGTACTTC	CASSLRWADSLWENIQYF
TRBV5-1	NA	few	TRBJ2-1	TGCGCCAGCAGCTTGGAACAGGGCCATGAGCAGTTCTTC	CASSLEQGHEQFF
TRBV2	TRBD1	NA	TRBJ1-2	TGTGCCAGCAGTGAACAGGGGGCGGTCTATGGCTACACCTTC	CASSEQGAVYGYTF
TRBV28	NA	few	TRBJ1-1	TGTGCCAGTACTCACCCCTCAGGGAGCACTGAAGCTTTCTTT	CASTHPSGSTEAFF
TRBV20-1	NA	few	TRBJ1-1	TGCAGTGCTAGTCGGAACACTGAAGCTTTCTTT	CSASRNTEAFF
TRBV19	NA	NA	TRBJ1-5	TGTGCCAGTAGTATAGTGGGTGATCTTAGCAATCAGCCCCAGCATTTT	CASSIVGDLSNQPQHF
TRBV27	TRBD1	few	TRBJ2-4	TGTGCCAGCAGTATCCGGCCGGGACAGGGAGGGGTAGGGGCTTCGAACATTCAGTACTTC	CASSIRPGQGGVGASNIQYF
TRBV27	NA	NA	TRBJ2-7	TGTGCCAGTGGGGGCGTGGGGGGCGGCTTGAACGAGCAGTACTTC	CASGGVGGGLNEQYF
TRBV28	NA	few	TRBJ2-5	TGTGCCAGCGGCAGGGGGGGGAAAGAGACCCAGTACTTC	CASGRGGKETQYF
TRBV6-1	NA	NA	TRBJ2-7	TGTGCCAGCCTTCCTGAGTTCTCCTACGAGCAGTACTTC	CASLPEFSYEQYF
TRBV29-1	NA	few	TRBJ1-2	TGCAGCGTTGAAGGAATGGCTAACTATGGCTACACCTTC	CSVEGMANYGYTF
TRBV11-1	TRBD1	NA	TRBJ1-2	TGTGCCAGCAGCCCATCGGGGACAGACTATGGCTACACCTTC	CASSPSGTDYGYTF
TRBV30	NA	few	TRBJ2-6	TGTGCCTGGAGTGTCTTGGGGGCGCGGACTGGGGCCAACGTCCTGACTTTC	CAWSVLGARTGANVLTF
TRBV30	NA	NA	TRBJ2-7	TGTGCCTGGGCCGGGGGCGTCTACGAGCAGTACTTC	CAWAGGVYEQYF
TRBV30	TRBD1	few	TRBJ1-1	TGTGCCTGGAGTGTCGCTGACAGGGAGGGCGGGGAAGCTTTCTTT	CAWSVADREGGEAFF
TRBV28	NA	few	TRBJ2-4	TGTGCCAGCAGTTTCTCCGGACAAAGAGACATTCAGTACTTC	CASSFSGQRDIQYF
TRBV23-1	NA	few	TRBJ1-2	TGCGCCAGCAGTCAATCCGGCGGGGGCTCGTCTGACGGCTACACCTTC	CASSQSGGGSSDGYTF